Detailed here is one T cell receptor beta chain. The protocol was immunoSEQ multiplex PCR, while the TCRdb copy is restricted to in-frame clones and leaves out a portion. This listing includes about 40,000 clones. This record belongs to a study of T cells in women clearing cervical HPV infection. Study as a whole: Blood came at first lesion visit for cases, post-clearance for controls.

The specimen sequenced was blood buffy coat. The sequence derives from a woman aged 18 to 75 with a cervical HPV16 infection that either progressed to CIN3+ or cleared (not recorded which).

The CDR3 bases that were read are TGTGCCAGCAGTTTATCCCTCAGGGACGAG. Translated, it gives CASSLSLRDE. The CDR3 in its entirety is CASSLSLRDEQYF. The chain is built from TRBV28 and TRBJ2-7; D possibly corresponds to TRBD1 (5 bases). From the germline J gene comes the end of the CDR3, since the read stops 3 residues before it. Trimming took 1 base from V and 5 from J, leaving 9 bases between them. This CDR3 has 13 amino acids. Germline CDR1 is MDHEN and CDR2 is SYDVKM.